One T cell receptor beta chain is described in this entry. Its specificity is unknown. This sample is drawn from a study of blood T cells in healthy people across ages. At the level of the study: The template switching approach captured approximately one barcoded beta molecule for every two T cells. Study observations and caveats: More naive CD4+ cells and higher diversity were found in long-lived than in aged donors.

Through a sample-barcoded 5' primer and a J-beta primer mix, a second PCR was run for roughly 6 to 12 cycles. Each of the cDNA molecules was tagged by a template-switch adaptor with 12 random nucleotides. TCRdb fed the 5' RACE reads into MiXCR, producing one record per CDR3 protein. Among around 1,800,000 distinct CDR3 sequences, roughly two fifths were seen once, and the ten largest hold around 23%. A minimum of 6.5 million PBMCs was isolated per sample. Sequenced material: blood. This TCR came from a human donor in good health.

The DNA of the CDR3 is TGTGCCAGCAGTTTAAGTGTTGGGGGGCGGATTACTGAAGCTTTCTTT. This encodes CASSLSVGGRITEAFF. V gene TRBV12-3 or TRBV12-4 combines with J gene TRBJ1-1; the D gene is possibly TRBD1 (6 bases). Trimming pared 2 bases from V and 5 bases from J, leaving 18 bases between. The CDR3 extends over 16 amino acids.